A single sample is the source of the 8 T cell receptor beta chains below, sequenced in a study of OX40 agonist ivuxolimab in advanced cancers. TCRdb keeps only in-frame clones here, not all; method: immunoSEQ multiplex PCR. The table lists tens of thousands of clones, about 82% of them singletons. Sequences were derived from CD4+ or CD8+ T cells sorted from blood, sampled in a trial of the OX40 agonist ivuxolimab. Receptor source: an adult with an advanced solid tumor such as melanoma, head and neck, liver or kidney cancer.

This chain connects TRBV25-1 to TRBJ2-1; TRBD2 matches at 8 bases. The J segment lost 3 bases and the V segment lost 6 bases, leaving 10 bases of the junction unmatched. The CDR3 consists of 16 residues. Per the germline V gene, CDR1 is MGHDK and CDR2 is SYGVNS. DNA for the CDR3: TGTGCCAGCAGCCCCACACTAGCGGAGTTCTACAATGAGCAGTTCTTC. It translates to CASSPTLAEFYNEQFF.

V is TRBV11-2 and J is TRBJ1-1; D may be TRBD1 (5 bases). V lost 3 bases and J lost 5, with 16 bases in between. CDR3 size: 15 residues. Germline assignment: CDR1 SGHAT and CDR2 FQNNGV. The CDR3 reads CASSFPGGMGTEAFF. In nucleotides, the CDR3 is TGTGCCAGCAGCTTCCCTGGGGGAATGGGAACTGAAGCTTTCTTT.

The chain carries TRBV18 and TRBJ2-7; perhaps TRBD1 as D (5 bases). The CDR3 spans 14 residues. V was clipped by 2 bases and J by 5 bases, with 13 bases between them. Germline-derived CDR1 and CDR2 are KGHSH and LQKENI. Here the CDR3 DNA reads TGTGCCAGCTCACCATACCAGGGTAGCAACGAGCAGTACTTC. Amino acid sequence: CASSPYQGSNEQYF.

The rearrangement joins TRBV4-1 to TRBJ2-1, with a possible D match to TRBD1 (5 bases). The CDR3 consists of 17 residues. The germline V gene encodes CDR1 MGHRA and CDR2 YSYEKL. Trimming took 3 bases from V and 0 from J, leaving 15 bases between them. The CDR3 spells CASSQPPPQGSYNEQFF. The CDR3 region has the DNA TGCGCCAGCAGCCAGCCCCCTCCCCAGGGCTCCTACAATGAGCAGTTCTTC.

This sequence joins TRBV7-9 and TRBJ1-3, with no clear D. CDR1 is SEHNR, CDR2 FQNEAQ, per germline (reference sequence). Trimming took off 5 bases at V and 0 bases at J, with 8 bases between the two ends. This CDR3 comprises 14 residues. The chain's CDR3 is CASSRDVSGNTIYF. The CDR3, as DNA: TGTGCCAGCAGCCGAGATGTCTCTGGAAACACCATATATTTT. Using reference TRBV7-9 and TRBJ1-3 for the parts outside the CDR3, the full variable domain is DTGVSQNPRHKITKRGQNVTFRCDPISEHNRLYWYRQTLGQGPEFLTYFQNEAQLEKSRLLSDRFSAERPKGSFSTLEIQRTEQGDSAMYLCASSRDVSGNTIYFGEGSWLTVV.

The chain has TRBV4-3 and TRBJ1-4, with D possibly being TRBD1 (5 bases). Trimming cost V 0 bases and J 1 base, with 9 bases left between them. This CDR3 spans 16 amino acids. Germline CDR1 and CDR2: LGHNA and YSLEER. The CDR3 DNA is TGCGCCAGCAGCCAAGACCCGAGGGGAACTAATGAAAAACTGTTTTTT. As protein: CASSQDPRGTNEKLFF.

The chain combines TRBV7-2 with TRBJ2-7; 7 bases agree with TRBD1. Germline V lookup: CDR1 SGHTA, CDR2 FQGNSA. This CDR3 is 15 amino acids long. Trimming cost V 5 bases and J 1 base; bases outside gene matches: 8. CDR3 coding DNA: TGTGCCAGCAGCGCAGAGACAGGGATGTCCTACGAGCAGTACTTC. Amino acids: CASSAETGMSYEQYF.

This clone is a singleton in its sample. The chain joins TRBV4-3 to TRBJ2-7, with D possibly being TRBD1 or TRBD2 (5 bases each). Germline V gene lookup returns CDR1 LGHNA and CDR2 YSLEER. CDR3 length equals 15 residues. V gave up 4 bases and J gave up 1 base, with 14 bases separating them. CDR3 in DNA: TGCGCCAGCAGCCCGGGAAGCAGGGCTTCCTACGAGCAGTACTTC. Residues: CASSPGSRASYEQYF.